The sequence of this T cell receptor (beta chain) was determined in a study of beta chain features in type 1 diabetes. Study-wide points: Shortening that was moderate but significant affected the TCRB CDR3s of Type 1 diabetes patients in all four CD4+ subsets. For cells with high TCR expression, cDNA sequencing could yield over-representation.

Reverse transcription of all isolated RNA meant that expressed TCRB transcripts were sequenced. Mean read depth for naive, central memory and regulatory T cell samples was 3.5 million or so reads. The data were produced by immunoSEQ multiplex PCR, yet TCRdb's version contains in-frame clones alone and is incomplete. Of approximately 70,000 clones listed, 49% are singletons. The sample holds a few counts of this clone. Its antigen is not known. Sequenced input: central memory CD4+ T cells from blood. This TCR derives from a man aged 25 to 40 with type 1 diabetes.

The CDR3: CASSTRDFIAFF. The CDR3 region has the DNA TGTGCCAGCAGCACACGGGACTTTATAGCTTTCTTT. The V gene is TRBV11-3, the J gene TRBJ1-1, with D maybe TRBD1 (5 bases). There are 12 residues in the CDR3. Between the trimmed V and J ends, which lost 5 bases and 10 bases, there was a span of 14 bases. The V gene's germline CDR1 is SGHNT and CDR2 YENEEA.